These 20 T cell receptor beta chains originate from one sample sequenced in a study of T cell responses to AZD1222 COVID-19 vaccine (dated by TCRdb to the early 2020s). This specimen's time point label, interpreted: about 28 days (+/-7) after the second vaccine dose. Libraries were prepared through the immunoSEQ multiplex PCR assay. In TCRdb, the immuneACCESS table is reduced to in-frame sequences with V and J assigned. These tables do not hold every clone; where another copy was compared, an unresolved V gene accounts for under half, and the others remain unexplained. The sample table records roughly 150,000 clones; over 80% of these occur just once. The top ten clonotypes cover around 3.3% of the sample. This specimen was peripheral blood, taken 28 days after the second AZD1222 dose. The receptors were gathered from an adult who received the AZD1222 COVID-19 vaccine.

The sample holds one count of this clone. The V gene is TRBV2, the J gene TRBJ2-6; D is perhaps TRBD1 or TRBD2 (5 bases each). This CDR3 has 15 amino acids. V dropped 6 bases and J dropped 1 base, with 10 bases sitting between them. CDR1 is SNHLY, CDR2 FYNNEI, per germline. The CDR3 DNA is TGTGCCAGCAGAAGGGACCTGTCTGGGGCCAACGTCCTGACTTTC. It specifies CASRRDLSGANVLTF.

CDR3 DNA sequence: TGTGCCAGCAGCCTTAGAAGTCCCACGCAGTATTTT. Amino acids: CASSLRSPTQYF. The chain uses TRBV7-2 and TRBJ2-3, with no clear D. CDR1 is SGHTA, CDR2 FQGNSA, per germline. The ends were cut back, 5 bases at V and 9 bases at J, with 12 bases in the middle. This CDR3 region has 12 residues.

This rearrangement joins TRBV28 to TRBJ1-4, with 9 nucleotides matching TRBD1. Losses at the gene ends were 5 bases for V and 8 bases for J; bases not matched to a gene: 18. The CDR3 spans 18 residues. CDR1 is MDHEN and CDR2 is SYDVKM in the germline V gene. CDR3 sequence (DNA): TGTGCCAGCAGTGTACCGGGACAGGGTGATTGGGAGGGAGAAAAACTGTTTTTT. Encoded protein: CASSVPGQGDWEGEKLFF.

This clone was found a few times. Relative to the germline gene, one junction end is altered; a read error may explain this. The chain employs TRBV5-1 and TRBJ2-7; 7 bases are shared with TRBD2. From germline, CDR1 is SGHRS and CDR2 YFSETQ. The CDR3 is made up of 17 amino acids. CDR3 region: CASSSTHQLTDRPGGVF. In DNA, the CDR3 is TGCGCCAGCAGCTCGACACACCAACTAACTGACCGGCCGGGAGGAGTTTTC.

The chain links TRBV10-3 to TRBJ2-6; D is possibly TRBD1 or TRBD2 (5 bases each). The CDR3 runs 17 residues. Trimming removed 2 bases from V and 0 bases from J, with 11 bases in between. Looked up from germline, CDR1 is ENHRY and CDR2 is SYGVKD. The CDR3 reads CAISERDGASGANVLTF. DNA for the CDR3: TGTGCCATCAGTGAGAGGGACGGAGCCTCTGGGGCCAACGTCCTGACTTTC.

As DNA, the CDR3 is TGTGCCAGCAGTTTATATCTCGCAGGATATGGCTACACCTTC. Translating gives CASSLYLAGYGYTF. J is TRBJ1-2 and V is TRBV28; D is unresolved. The CDR3 has 14 amino acids. Germline V gene lookup returns CDR1 MDHEN and CDR2 SYDVKM. Trimming took off 1 base at V and 5 bases at J, with 11 bases between the two ends.

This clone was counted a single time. CDR3 region: CASSLDNTGELFF. In DNA form, the CDR3 reads TGCGCCAGCAGCCTGGACAACACCGGGGAGCTGTTTTTT. The chain couples TRBV5-1 to TRBJ2-2; D remains ambiguous. V lost 4 bases and J 2 bases, leaving 6 bases between the germline ends. Germline assignment: CDR1 SGHRS and CDR2 YFSETQ. This CDR3 has 13 amino acids. Based on the CDR3 plus reference TRBV5-1 and TRBJ2-2, the full variable domain is KAGVTQTPRYLIKTRGQQVTLSCSPISGHRSVSWYQQTPGQGLQFLFEYFSETQRNKGNFPGRFSGRQFSNSRSEMNVSTLELGDSALYLCASSLDNTGELFFGEGSRLTVL.

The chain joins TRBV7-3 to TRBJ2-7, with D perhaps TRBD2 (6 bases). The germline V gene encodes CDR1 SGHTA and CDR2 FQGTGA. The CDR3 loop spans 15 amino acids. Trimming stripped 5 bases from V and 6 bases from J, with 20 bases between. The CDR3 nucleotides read TGTGCCAGCAGCAGACAAGTAGCCGGGGGAGGCGAGCAGTACTTC. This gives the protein CASSRQVAGGGEQYF.

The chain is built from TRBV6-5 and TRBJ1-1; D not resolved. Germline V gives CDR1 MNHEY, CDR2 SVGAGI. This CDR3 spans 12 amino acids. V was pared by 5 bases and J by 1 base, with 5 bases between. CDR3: CASSKKNTEAFF. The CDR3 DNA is TGTGCCAGCAGTAAAAAGAACACTGAAGCTTTCTTT.

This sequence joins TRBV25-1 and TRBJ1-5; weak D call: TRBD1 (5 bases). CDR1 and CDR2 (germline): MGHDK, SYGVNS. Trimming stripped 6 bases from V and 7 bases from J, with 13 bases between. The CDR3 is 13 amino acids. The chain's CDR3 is CASSGGEGQPQHF. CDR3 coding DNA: TGTGCCAGCAGCGGGGGGGAGGGACAGCCCCAGCATTTT.

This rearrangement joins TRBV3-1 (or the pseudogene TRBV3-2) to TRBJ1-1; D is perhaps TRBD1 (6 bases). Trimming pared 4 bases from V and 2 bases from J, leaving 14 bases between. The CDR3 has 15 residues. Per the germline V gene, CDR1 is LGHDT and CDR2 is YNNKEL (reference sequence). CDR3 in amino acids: CASSPPQGINTEAFF. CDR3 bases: TGTGCCAGCAGCCCACCGCAGGGGATAAACACTGAAGCTTTCTTT.

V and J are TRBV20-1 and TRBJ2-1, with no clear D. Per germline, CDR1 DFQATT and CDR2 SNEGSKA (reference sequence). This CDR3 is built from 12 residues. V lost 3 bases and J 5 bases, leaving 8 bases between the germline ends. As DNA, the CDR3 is TGCAGTGCTAGTTGGCTAAACAATGAGCAGTTCTTC. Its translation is CSASWLNNEQFF.

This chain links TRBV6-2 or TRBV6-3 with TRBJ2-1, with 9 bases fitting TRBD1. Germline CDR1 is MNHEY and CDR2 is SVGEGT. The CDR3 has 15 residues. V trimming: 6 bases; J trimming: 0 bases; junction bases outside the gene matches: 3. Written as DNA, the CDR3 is TGTGCCAGCAGCGGGACAGGGATCTCCTACAATGAGCAGTTCTTC. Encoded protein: CASSGTGISYNEQFF.

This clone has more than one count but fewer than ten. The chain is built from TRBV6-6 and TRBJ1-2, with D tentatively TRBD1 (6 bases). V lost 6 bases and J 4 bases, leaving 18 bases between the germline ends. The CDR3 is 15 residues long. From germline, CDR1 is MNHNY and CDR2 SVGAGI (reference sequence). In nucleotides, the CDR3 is TGTGCCAGCAGAAGGGACACCAAAGCTAGCTATGGCTACACCTTC. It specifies CASRRDTKASYGYTF.

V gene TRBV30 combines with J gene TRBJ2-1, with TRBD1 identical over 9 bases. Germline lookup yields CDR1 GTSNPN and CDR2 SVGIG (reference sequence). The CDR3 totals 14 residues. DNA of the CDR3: TGTGCTCTTCGGGGACAGGGATCCTACAATGAGCAGTTCTTC. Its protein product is CALRGQGSYNEQFF.

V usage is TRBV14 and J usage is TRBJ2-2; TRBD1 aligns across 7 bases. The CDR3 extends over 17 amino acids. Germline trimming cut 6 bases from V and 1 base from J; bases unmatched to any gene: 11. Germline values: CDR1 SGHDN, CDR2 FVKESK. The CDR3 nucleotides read TGTGCCAGCAGTCCTATTCTGGGACAGAGGAACACCGGGGAGCTGTTTTTT. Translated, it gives CASSPILGQRNTGELFF.

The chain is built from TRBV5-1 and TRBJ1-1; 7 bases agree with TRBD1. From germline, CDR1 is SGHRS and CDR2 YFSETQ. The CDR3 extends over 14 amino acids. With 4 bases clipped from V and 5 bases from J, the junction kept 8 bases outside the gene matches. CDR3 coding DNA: TGCGCCAGCAGCCTCACAGGGGACCGTACTGAAGCTTTCTTT. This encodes CASSLTGDRTEAFF. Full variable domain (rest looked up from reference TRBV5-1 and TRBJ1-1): KAGVTQTPRYLIKTRGQQVTLSCSPISGHRSVSWYQQTPGQGLQFLFEYFSETQRNKGNFPGRFSGRQFSNSRSEMNVSTLELGDSALYLCASSLTGDRTEAFFGQGTRLTVV.

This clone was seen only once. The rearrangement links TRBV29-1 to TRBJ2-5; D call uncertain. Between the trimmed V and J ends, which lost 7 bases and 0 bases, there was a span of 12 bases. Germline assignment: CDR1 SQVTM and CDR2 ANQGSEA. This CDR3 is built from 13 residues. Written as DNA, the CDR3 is TGCAGCGCATACAGCCGATACCAAGAGACCCAGTACTTC. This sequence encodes CSAYSRYQETQYF.

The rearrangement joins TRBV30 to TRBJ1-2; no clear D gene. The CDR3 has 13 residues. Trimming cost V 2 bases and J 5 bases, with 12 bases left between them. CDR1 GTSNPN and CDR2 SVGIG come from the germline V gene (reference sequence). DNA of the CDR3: TGTGCCTGGAGTCCGGACGGCTCATATGGCTACACCTTC. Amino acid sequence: CAWSPDGSYGYTF.

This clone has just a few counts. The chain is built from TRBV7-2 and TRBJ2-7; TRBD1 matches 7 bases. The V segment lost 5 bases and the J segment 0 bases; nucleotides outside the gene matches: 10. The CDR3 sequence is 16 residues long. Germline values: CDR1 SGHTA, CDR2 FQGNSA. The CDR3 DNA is TGTGCCAGCAGCCTAGGAGGCCCAGGGGGCTCCTACGAGCAGTACTTC. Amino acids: CASSLGGPGGSYEQYF.